This T cell receptor beta chain came from a study of breast tumors, draining lymph nodes, adjacent tissues. A note on this clonotype: Its antigen is unknown.

Points from the study as a whole: That most tumor T cells come from lymph nodes remained unproven. Tumors had less TCR diversity than lymph nodes, more than nontumor tissue.

The lymph nodes were axillary draining lymph nodes from breast cancer patients. MiXCR, run by TCRdb on the multiplex PCR reads, gives a single entry per CDR3 protein. The sample has some 140,000 distinct CDR3 sequences, less than 25% seen once. Germline V gene sequence: CDR1 MDHEN, CDR2 SYDVKM. The CDR3 runs 15 residues. The V gene lost 6 bases and the J gene lost 1 base, with 13 bases spanning the gap. The receptor's source is a female donor with breast cancer. Some clones in this sample may be carry-over from other donors' samples. Sample: axillary lymph node tissue. The V call is TRBV28, the J call TRBJ2-4, with a possible D match to TRBD2 (6 bases). In DNA form, the CDR3 reads TGTGCCAGCAGGCCCCAGGAGGGGGCCAAAAACATTCAGTACTTC. Protein product: CASRPQEGAKNIQYF.